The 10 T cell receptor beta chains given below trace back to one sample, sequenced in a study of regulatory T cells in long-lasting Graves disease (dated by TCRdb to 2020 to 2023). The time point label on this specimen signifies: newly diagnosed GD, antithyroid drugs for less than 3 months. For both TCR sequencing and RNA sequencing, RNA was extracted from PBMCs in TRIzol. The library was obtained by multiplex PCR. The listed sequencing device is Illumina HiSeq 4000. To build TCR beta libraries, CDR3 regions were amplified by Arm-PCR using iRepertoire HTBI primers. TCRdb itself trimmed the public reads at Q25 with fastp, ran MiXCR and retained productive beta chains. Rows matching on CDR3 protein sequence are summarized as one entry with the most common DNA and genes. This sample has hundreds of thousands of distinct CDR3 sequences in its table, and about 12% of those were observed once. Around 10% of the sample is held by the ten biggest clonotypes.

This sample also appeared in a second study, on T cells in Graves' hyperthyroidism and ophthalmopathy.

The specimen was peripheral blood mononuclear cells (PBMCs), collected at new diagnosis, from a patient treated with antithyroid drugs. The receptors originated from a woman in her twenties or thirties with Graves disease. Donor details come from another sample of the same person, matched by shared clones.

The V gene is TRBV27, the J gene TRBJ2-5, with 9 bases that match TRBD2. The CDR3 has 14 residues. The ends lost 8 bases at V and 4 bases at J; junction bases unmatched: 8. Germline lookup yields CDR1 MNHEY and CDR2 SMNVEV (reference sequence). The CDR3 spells CASRRASGTETQYF. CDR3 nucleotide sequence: TGTGCCAGCCGACGGGCTAGCGGGACAGAGACCCAGTACTTC.

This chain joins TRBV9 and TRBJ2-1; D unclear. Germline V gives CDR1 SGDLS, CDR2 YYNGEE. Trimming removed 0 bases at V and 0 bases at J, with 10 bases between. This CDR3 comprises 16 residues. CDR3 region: CASSVGPESSYNEQFF. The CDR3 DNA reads TGTGCCAGCAGCGTAGGTCCTGAGAGCTCCTACAATGAGCAGTTCTTC. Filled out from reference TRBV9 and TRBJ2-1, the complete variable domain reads DSGVTQTPKHLITATGQRVTLRCSPRSGDLSVYWYQQSLDQGLQFLIQYYNGEERAKGNILERFSAQQFPDLHSELNLSSLELGDSALYFCASSVGPESSYNEQFFGPGTRLTVL.

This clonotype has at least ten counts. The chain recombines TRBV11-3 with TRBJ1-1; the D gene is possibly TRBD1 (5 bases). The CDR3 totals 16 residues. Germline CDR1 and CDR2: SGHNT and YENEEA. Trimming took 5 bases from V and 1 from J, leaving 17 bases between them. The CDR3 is CASSQNSGPPNTEAFF. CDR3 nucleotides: TGTGCCAGCAGCCAGAACTCGGGACCTCCGAACACTGAAGCTTTCTTT. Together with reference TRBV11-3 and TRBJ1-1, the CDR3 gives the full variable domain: EAGVVQSPRYKIIEKKQPVAFWCNPISGHNTLYWYLQNLGQGPELLIRYENEEAVDDSQLPKDRFSAERLKGVDSTLKIQPAELGDSAVYLCASSQNSGPPNTEAFFGQGTRLTVV.

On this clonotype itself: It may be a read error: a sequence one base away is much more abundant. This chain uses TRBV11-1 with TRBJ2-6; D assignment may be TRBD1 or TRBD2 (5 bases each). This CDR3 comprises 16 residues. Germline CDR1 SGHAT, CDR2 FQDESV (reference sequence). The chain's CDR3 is CVSSLEGRAGANVLTF. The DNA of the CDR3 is TGTGTCAGCAGCTTAGAGGGCAGGGCTGGGGCCAACGTCCTGACTTTC.

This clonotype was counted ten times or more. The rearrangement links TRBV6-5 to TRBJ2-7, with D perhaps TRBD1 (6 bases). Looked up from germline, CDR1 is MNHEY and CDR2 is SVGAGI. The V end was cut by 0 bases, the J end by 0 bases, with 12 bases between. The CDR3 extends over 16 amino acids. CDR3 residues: CASSYSKQDSSYEQYF. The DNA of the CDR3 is TGTGCCAGCAGTTACTCGAAACAGGACAGCTCCTACGAGCAGTACTTC.

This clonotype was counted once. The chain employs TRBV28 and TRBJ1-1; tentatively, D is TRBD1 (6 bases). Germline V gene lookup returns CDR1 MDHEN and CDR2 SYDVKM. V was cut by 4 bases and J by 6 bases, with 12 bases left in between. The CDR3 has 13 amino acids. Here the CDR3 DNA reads TGTGCCAGCAGTTCATCCGGGACATCTGAAGCTTTCTTT. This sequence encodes CASSSSGTSEAFF.

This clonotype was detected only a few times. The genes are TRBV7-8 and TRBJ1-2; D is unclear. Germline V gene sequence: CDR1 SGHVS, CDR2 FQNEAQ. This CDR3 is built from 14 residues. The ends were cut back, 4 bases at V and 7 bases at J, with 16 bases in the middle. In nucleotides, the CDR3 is TGTGCCAGCAGCTCCGACCCATTCTTGAGTGGCTACACCTTC. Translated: CASSSDPFLSGYTF.

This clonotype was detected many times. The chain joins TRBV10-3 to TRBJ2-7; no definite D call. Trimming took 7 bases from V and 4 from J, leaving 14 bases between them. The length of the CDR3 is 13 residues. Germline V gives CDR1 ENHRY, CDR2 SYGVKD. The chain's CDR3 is CAIKSDGDYEQYF. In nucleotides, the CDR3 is TGTGCCATCAAATCCGACGGAGATTACGAGCAGTACTTC.

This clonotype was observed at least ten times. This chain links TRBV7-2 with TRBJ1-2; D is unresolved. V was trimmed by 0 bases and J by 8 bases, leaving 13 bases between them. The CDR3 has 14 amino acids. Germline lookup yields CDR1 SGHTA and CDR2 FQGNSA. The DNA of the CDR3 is TGTGCCAGCAGCTTAGCGCCCGATCACCTGGGCTACACCTTC. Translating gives CASSLAPDHLGYTF.

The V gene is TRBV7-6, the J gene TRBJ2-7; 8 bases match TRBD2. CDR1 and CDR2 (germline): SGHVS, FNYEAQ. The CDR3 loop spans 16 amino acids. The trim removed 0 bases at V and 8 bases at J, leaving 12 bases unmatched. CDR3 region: CASSLASAGGLKKQYF. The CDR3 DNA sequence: TGTGCCAGCAGCTTAGCCTCGGCGGGGGGACTAAAGAAGCAGTACTTC. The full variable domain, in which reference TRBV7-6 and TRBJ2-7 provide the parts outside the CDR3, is GAGVSQSPRYKVTKRGQDVALRCDPISGHVSLYWYRQALGQGPEFLTYFNYEAQQDKSGLPNDRFSAERPEGSISTLTIQRTEQRDSAMYRCASSLASAGGLKKQYFGPGTRLTVT.